The present T cell receptor beta chain was sequenced within a study of human T cells and chemical hapten exposure. In the study overall: Sensitization applied 2% DPC to around 2 cm by around 2 cm of upper inner arm skin. Each patient's scalp received weekly diphenylcyclopropenone throughout the approximately 24-week study.

The study's findings and limits: Given that the donors had alopecia, their immune response may differ from that seen in healthy people. No shift was seen in TCRs above 1 in 1000 frequency with DPC sensitization.

TCRdb reprocessed the RACE reads with MiXCR, giving one entry per CDR3 protein. This table holds 100,000 or so distinct CDR3 sequences, more than 9.5% found once. This clonotype was observed at least ten times. Its matching antigen is unknown. This sample's time point: patch test 1, 2 weeks after DPC sensitization. Treatment of the sample: therapeutic diphenylcyclopropenone sensitization with weekly scalp DPC. CDR1 SGHAT and CDR2 FQNNGV come from the germline V gene. Trimming took off 0 bases at V and 3 bases at J, with 27 bases between the two ends. The length of the CDR3 is 20 residues. Sequenced here: whole blood, sampled in connection with sensitization to the hapten diphenylcyclopropenone (DPC). The TCR originated in a woman aged 40 to 50 with alopecia areata. Some clones in this sample may be carry-over from other donors' samples. The V gene is TRBV11-2, the J gene TRBJ2-7; D is unclear. CDR3 nucleotides: TGTGCCAGCAGCTTAGATCCCCCACCTCGTATAGGCAGGACCCGCTACGAGCAGTACTTC. This sequence encodes CASSLDPPPRIGRTRYEQYF.